The clone carrying this T cell receptor (beta chain) was seen at least ten times. Its cognate antigen is unknown. TCR beta CDR3 regions were amplified from RNA transcripts. Researchers ran a first-round RT-PCR on the TCR CDR3 using the HTBI primer set. Each CDR3 protein gets one entry after TCRdb re-called the multiplex PCR reads with MiXCR. The sample yields a few hundred thousand distinct CDR3 sequences, approximately 14% seen once. Patients showing uncontrolled infection, other autoimmune disease, pregnancy or lactation were ineligible. This sample stems from a study of T cells in Graves' hyperthyroidism and ophthalmopathy. General study points: The model anticipated ophthalmopathy a median approximately six months pre-onset.

Germline trimming cut 2 bases from V and 7 bases from J; bases unmatched to any gene: 8. The CDR3 loop spans 15 amino acids. Germline assignment: CDR1 DFQATT and CDR2 SNEGSKA (reference sequence). The sample taken for sequencing was blood. The chain is built from TRBV20-1 and TRBJ2-1; TRBD2 matches 10 bases. The clonotype originates from a woman aged 25 to 39 with Graves' hyperthyroidism. In nucleotides, the CDR3 is TGCAGTGCTAGATTTCGGACTAGCGGCATAAATGAGCAGTTCTTC. Translated, it gives CSARFRTSGINEQFF.